This T cell receptor (beta chain) was observed in a study of T cells in Graves' hyperthyroidism and ophthalmopathy. Amplification targeted TCR beta CDR3 regions from RNA transcripts. First-round RT-PCR of the TCR CDR3 relied on the HTBI primer set. Via MiXCR, TCRdb re-called the multiplex PCR reads, giving one row per CDR3 protein. The sample has a few hundred thousand distinct CDR3 sequences; about 25% are singletons. This clonotype was found a few times. Germline V lookup: CDR1 SGDLS, CDR2 YYNGEE. The CDR3 contains 15 residues. Unmatched junction bases numbered 10, after V lost 4 bases and J lost 4 bases.

The source of this sequence is a man aged 45-60 years with Graves' hyperthyroidism. Input material: blood. The genes are TRBV9 and TRBJ2-7; 8 bases match TRBD2. CDR3 sequence (DNA): TGTGCCAGCAGCACGTCAAGCGGGAGCGATTACGAGCAGTACTTC. It is translated as CASSTSSGSDYEQYF.